Each of the 18 T cell receptor beta chains below was sequenced from the same sample in a study of beta chain features in type 1 diabetes. Expressed TCRB transcripts were sequenced, since all the RNA that had been isolated was reverse transcribed. Some clones are missing from TCRdb's copy, which holds only in-frame ones; the method was immunoSEQ multiplex PCR. The repertoire holds over 700,000 clones, with 15% to 20% as singletons. Sequencing was performed on naive CD4+ T cells from blood. Receptors were obtained from a woman under 30 in good health.

This sequence joins TRBV18 and TRBJ1-1; tentative D call: TRBD1 (5 bases). The CDR3 sequence is 14 residues long. In germline, CDR1 is KGHSH, CDR2 LQKENI. V was shortened by 3 bases and J by 1 base, with 9 bases between the two germline ends. The CDR3 nucleotides are TGTGCCAGCTCACCTGGGACGAGGAACACTGAAGCTTTCTTT. This gives the protein CASSPGTRNTEAFF.

V gene TRBV7-8 combines with J gene TRBJ2-7, with D possibly matching TRBD2 (6 bases). Trimming pared 4 bases from V and 0 bases from J, leaving 13 bases between. Germline values: CDR1 SGHVS, CDR2 FQNEAQ. This CDR3 comprises 15 residues. The CDR3 DNA follows: TGTGCCAGCAGCTGGGACTCGTTGAGCTCCTACGAGCAGTACTTC. Encoded protein: CASSWDSLSSYEQYF.

The chain carries TRBV9 and TRBJ2-2; D may be TRBD1 or TRBD2 (5 bases each). Between the trimmed V and J ends, which lost 0 bases and 6 bases, there was a span of 30 bases. The length of the CDR3 is 21 residues. From germline, CDR1 is SGDLS and CDR2 YYNGEE. The CDR3 DNA follows: TGTGCCAGCAGCGTAGGTCGGGGCGTAGCACGAGGCGCTTTTCGAGCCGGGGAGCTGTTTTTT. Its translation: CASSVGRGVARGAFRAGELFF. Drawing the rest from reference TRBV9 and TRBJ2-2, the complete variable domain is DSGVTQTPKHLITATGQRVTLRCSPRSGDLSVYWYQQSLDQGLQFLIQYYNGEERAKGNILERFSAQQFPDLHSELNLSSLELGDSALYFCASSVGRGVARGAFRAGELFFGEGSRLTVL.

V gene TRBV14 combines with J gene TRBJ1-2; D might be TRBD1 (5 bases). The CDR3 covers 13 residues. The V end lost 1 base, the J end lost 6 bases, and 9 bases lay between the germline ends. CDR1 SGHDN and CDR2 FVKESK come from the germline V gene. The CDR3 is CASSQVAGNGYTF. In DNA, the CDR3 is TGTGCCAGCAGCCAAGTGGCAGGGAATGGCTACACCTTC. Based on the CDR3 plus reference TRBV14 and TRBJ1-2, the full variable domain is EAGVTQFPSHSVIEKGQTVTLRCDPISGHDNLYWYRRVMGKEIKFLLHFVKESKQDESGMPNNRFLAERTGGTYSTLKVQPAELEDSGVYFCASSQVAGNGYTFGSGTRLTVV.

The V and J genes are TRBV11-1 and TRBJ1-5; D gene unclear. The V and J ends lost 5 bases and 4 bases respectively, with 15 bases between them. The CDR3 runs 15 residues. Germline V gene data show CDR1 as SGHAT and CDR2 as FQDESV (reference sequence). CDR3 loop: CASSASGLPNQPQHF. CDR3 nucleotide sequence: TGTGCCAGCAGCGCCTCCGGACTACCAAATCAGCCCCAGCATTTT.

The sample holds a few counts of this clone. The chain couples TRBV28 to TRBJ2-7; D gene uncertain. The V and J ends lost 3 bases and 2 bases respectively, with 14 bases between them. Germline V CDR1 and CDR2: MDHEN, SYDVKM. The CDR3 runs to 15 residues. The CDR3 DNA is TGTGCCAGCAGTTTTGTAGGCCCCAAAGCCTACGAGCAGTACTTC. Protein product: CASSFVGPKAYEQYF.

The rearrangement links TRBV5-4 to TRBJ2-2, with D perhaps matching TRBD1 or TRBD2 (5 bases each). Germline V gene lookup returns CDR1 SGHNT and CDR2 YYREEE (reference sequence). CDR3 size: 15 residues. Trimming removed 3 bases at V and 4 bases at J, with 13 bases between. CDR3 sequence (DNA): TGTGCCAGCAGCTGGGGGTTCCGGGGCACCGGGGAGCTGTTTTTT. This encodes CASSWGFRGTGELFF.

The gene calls are TRBV5-1 and TRBJ1-2, with D perhaps TRBD1 (5 bases). The V gene lost 4 bases and the J gene lost 6 bases, with 13 bases spanning the gap. CDR3 length: 13 residues. The germline gives CDR1 SGHRS, CDR2 YFSETQ. The CDR3 bases are TGCGCCAGCAGCAAGGTCAGGGAGGATGGCTACACCTTC. It translates to CASSKVREDGYTF.

The V and J genes are TRBV4-2 and TRBJ1-1, with 7 bases matching TRBD1. CDR3 size: 16 residues. The V gene end was trimmed by 4 bases and the J gene end by 3 bases; junction bases not matched to a gene: 11. CDR1 and CDR2 from the germline V gene are LGHNA and YNFKEQ. The CDR3 nucleotides read TGTGCCAGCAGCCTAACAGGGGCAACGGGCTACACTGAAGCTTTCTTT. This gives the protein CASSLTGATGYTEAFF.

This clone was found a few times. The gene calls are TRBV5-4 and TRBJ2-4; no reliable D call. The CDR3 runs 14 residues. V was cut by 1 base and J by 5 bases, with 10 bases left in between. Germline V gene lookup returns CDR1 SGHNT and CDR2 YYREEE (reference sequence). The CDR3 protein is CASSLNLGQNIQYF. In DNA, the CDR3 is TGTGCCAGCAGCTTGAATCTTGGGCAAAACATTCAGTACTTC.

The rearrangement joins TRBV5-1 to TRBJ2-7, with 8 bases matching TRBD1. Germline values: CDR1 SGHRS, CDR2 YFSETQ. The CDR3 spans 15 residues. V lost 4 bases and J lost 2; bases outside the gene matches: 8. This chain's CDR3 is CASSIESGGTYEQYF. In DNA, the CDR3 is TGCGCCAGCAGCATCGAGTCAGGGGGCACCTACGAGCAGTACTTC.

This clone was recorded a few times. The same CDR3 can be traced to other DNA sequences in this sample. The rearrangement links TRBV7-3 to TRBJ2-1, with D possibly being TRBD2 (6 bases). This CDR3 region has 15 residues. The V and J ends lost 5 bases and 0 bases respectively, with 11 bases between them. Germline values: CDR1 SGHTA, CDR2 FQGTGA. In DNA form, the CDR3 reads TGTGCCAGCAGCCTAGGGACTTCCTCCTACAATGAGCAGTTCTTC. It translates to CASSLGTSSYNEQFF.

This clone was observed a handful of times. V usage is TRBV7-9 and J usage is TRBJ2-7; D remains ambiguous. Germline V lookup: CDR1 SEHNR, CDR2 FQNEAQ (reference sequence). V was pared by 5 bases and J by 2 bases, with 16 bases between. The CDR3 is 15 amino acids. The CDR3 bases are TGTGCCAGCAGCCCCGAGGCCGGGTTTCCCTACGAGCAGTACTTC. This encodes CASSPEAGFPYEQYF.

The chain carries TRBV4-1 and TRBJ2-3; D unclear. Germline V gene sequence: CDR1 MGHRA, CDR2 YSYEKL. The V and J ends lost 0 bases and 4 bases respectively, with 8 bases between them. This CDR3 comprises 14 residues. The CDR3 loop is CASSQDVAPDTQYF. Written as DNA, the CDR3 is TGCGCCAGCAGCCAAGATGTAGCTCCAGATACGCAGTATTTT.

The V call is TRBV29-1, the J call TRBJ2-7, with D unresolved. The CDR3 sequence is 13 residues long. V shed 5 bases and J shed 0 bases, with 11 bases lying between them. The germline V gene encodes CDR1 SQVTM and CDR2 ANQGSEA. The CDR3 region has the DNA TGCAGCGTTCCTTGGCAGAGCTCCTACGAGCAGTACTTC. Translation: CSVPWQSSYEQYF.

The chain recombines TRBV2 with TRBJ2-5, with D unresolved. Per the germline V gene, CDR1 is SNHLY and CDR2 is FYNNEI. The germline V and J ends were trimmed by 4 bases and 2 bases, with 11 bases remaining between them. The CDR3 loop spans 14 amino acids. The chain's CDR3 is CASSGFQDQETQYF. The CDR3 DNA follows: TGTGCCAGCAGTGGTTTTCAGGATCAAGAGACCCAGTACTTC.

The gene calls are TRBV2 and TRBJ2-1; possibly TRBD2 for D (5 bases). The CDR3 totals 15 residues. V was clipped by 5 bases and J by 1 base, with 12 bases between them. Germline assignment: CDR1 SNHLY and CDR2 FYNNEI. CDR3: CASSIERPSYNEQFF. The CDR3 DNA sequence: TGTGCCAGCAGTATCGAGCGGCCTTCCTACAATGAGCAGTTCTTC.

The chain has TRBV5-1 and TRBJ1-1; the D gene is possibly TRBD1 (5 bases). Trimming removed 3 bases from V and 4 bases from J, with 13 bases in between. There are 14 residues in the CDR3. The V gene's germline CDR1 is SGHRS and CDR2 YFSETQ. The CDR3 sequence is CASSSRSGGTEAFF. The CDR3 nucleotides read TGCGCCAGCAGCTCCCGCTCGGGGGGCACTGAAGCTTTCTTT.